This entry describes one T cell receptor beta chain. Its specificity is unknown. The assay was immunoSEQ multiplex PCR, and TCRdb's table has in-frame clones only and misses some. The sample gives some 200,000 clones, roughly 79% of which show up once; roughly 11% is in the top ten. The data stem from a study of cytotoxic CD8 clonotypes in ibrutinib-treated CLL. The overall study: Across the patients, around 10 were relapsed/refractory, roughly 14 treatment-naive and roughly 18 IGHV unmutated. Among responders, about 24 were partial and 2 complete; after median roughly 65 months, approximately 15 stayed remitted and approximately 12 progressed. Treatment had run for a median roughly 13 months, range 6 to 36, when response samples were taken.

Deletions cut 2 bases from V and 4 bases from J, with 12 bases between. The CDR3 runs to 14 residues. In germline, CDR1 is SGHRS, CDR2 YFSETQ. Whole-study results and caveats: Sustained-remission and progressing patients had unequal sampling times.

The clonotype comes from a human donor with chronic lymphocytic leukemia. The source material was PBMCs, sampled after 12 months of ibrutinib treatment. The chain employs TRBV5-1 and TRBJ2-5, with D maybe TRBD1 (5 bases). The CDR3 DNA follows: TGCGCCAGCAGCTTAGAAGGGGATAGAGAGACCCAGTACTTC. It encodes CASSLEGDRETQYF.